Below are 22 T cell receptor beta chains sequenced from a single sample in a study of blood T cells in healthy people across ages (dated by TCRdb to between 2015 and 2016). Libraries were constructed by 5' RACE. The reads were generated on an Illumina HiSeq 2500. A second about 7 to 11 cycle PCR used a sample-barcoded 5' primer and a J-beta primer mix. In-frame beta chains were kept once TCRdb had trimmed the public reads at Q25 with fastp and called clones with MiXCR. Rows matching on CDR3 protein sequence are summarized as one entry with the most common DNA and genes. The sample profile shows about 1,400,000 distinct CDR3 sequences; about 40% of them were found once. Roughly 7.9% of the sample goes to the ten largest clones. The sample comprised blood. All receptors derive from a woman aged 18 to 35 in good health.

This clonotype was counted only a few times. The chain combines TRBV11-2 with TRBJ1-4; TRBD1 aligns across 7 bases. The V gene end was trimmed by 5 bases and the J gene end by 5 bases; junction bases not matched to a gene: 11. This CDR3 has 16 amino acids. Germline loops: CDR1 SGHAT, CDR2 FQNNGV. In DNA, the CDR3 is TGTGCCAGCAGCCTATCAACCGGGACAGTCAATGAAAAACTGTTTTTT. Translation gives CASSLSTGTVNEKLFF.

The gene calls are TRBV20-1 and TRBJ2-4; 11 nucleotides align to TRBD2. The CDR3 length is 16 residues. J gave up 2 bases and V 3 bases, and 6 bases lay outside the gene matches. Germline CDR1 reads DFQATT; CDR2 reads SNEGSKA (reference sequence). The CDR3 coding sequence is TGCAGTGCTAGCCTAGCGGGAGGCGCCCCCAAAAACATTCAGTACTTC. Its translation: CSASLAGGAPKNIQYF.

This clonotype showed up many times. The genes are TRBV29-1 and TRBJ2-3, with TRBD1 matching 9 bases. The CDR3 consists of 14 residues. Germline lookup yields CDR1 SQVTM and CDR2 ANQGSEA. After removal of 6 bases from V and 4 bases from J, the junction contained 8 bases not matched to a gene. CDR3 sequence: CSVGITGGADTQYF. Here the CDR3 DNA reads TGCAGCGTCGGGATCACAGGGGGCGCAGATACGCAGTATTTT.

The chain recombines TRBV7-9 with TRBJ2-7; the D is unclear. CDR1 is SEHNR and CDR2 is FQNEAQ in the germline V gene (reference sequence). The V end lost 5 bases, the J end lost 3 bases, and 11 bases lay between the germline ends. There are 13 residues in the CDR3. The CDR3 is CASSATEHYEQYF. As DNA, the CDR3 is TGTGCCAGCAGCGCCACCGAACACTACGAGCAGTACTTC.

This chain uses TRBV6-1 with TRBJ1-2; TRBD1 matches 8 bases. Per the germline V gene, CDR1 is MNHNS and CDR2 is SASEGT. CDR3 length equals 16 residues. Germline trimming cut 3 bases from V and 1 base from J; bases unmatched to any gene: 7. CDR3 residues: CASSEGTGRVNYGYTF. The CDR3 DNA sequence: TGTGCCAGCAGTGAGGGGACAGGAAGAGTTAACTATGGCTACACCTTC.

The chain joins TRBV20-1 to TRBJ2-5; possibly TRBD2 for D (6 bases). The ends were cut back, 3 bases at V and 4 bases at J, with 15 bases in the middle. Germline V gene lookup returns CDR1 DFQATT and CDR2 SNEGSKA (reference sequence). The CDR3 spans 14 residues. The CDR3 protein is CSASPGDGGETQYF. CDR3 DNA sequence: TGCAGTGCTAGTCCGGGAGACGGGGGAGAGACCCAGTACTTC.

V usage is TRBV7-9 and J usage is TRBJ2-1, with TRBD2 matching over 8 bases. Germline lookup yields CDR1 SEHNR and CDR2 FQNEAQ (reference sequence). V lost 5 bases, J lost 8 bases, and 14 bases stayed unmatched. The CDR3 is 16 residues long. This CDR3 is CASSTSTGGPFDEQFF. DNA for the CDR3: TGTGCCAGCAGCACCTCAACGGGGGGGCCCTTCGATGAGCAGTTCTTC.

The CDR3 here is CASSLSGLSLYEQYF. CDR3 in DNA: TGTGCCAGCAGTTTATCAGGGTTAAGTCTCTACGAGCAGTACTTC. This chain joins TRBV27 and TRBJ2-7; D is uncertain. The CDR3 loop spans 15 amino acids. V was clipped by 0 bases and J by 3 bases, with 12 bases between them. Germline lookup yields CDR1 MNHEY and CDR2 SMNVEV (reference sequence).

This clonotype was seen only a few times. The gene calls are TRBV12-3 or TRBV12-4 and TRBJ1-5, with 8 nucleotides matching TRBD1. This CDR3 is built from 16 residues. The J segment lost 6 bases and the V segment lost 2 bases, leaving 9 bases of the junction unmatched. The CDR3 loop reads CASSLNSGGWGQPQHF. The CDR3 DNA sequence: TGTGCCAGCAGTTTAAACTCAGGGGGCTGGGGTCAGCCCCAGCATTTT.

There are a few counts of this clonotype. One junction end disagrees with the germline gene, perhaps due to a read error. This chain connects TRBV4-1 to TRBJ2-1; 7 bases map to TRBD1. The CDR3 runs to 15 residues. Germline CDR1 reads MGHRA; CDR2 reads YSYEKL. The CDR3 reads CASTQIRDSYNEQFF. In DNA, the CDR3 is TGCGCCAGCACCCAAATCCGGGACAGCTACAATGAGCAGTTCTTC.

V and J are TRBV6-5 and TRBJ2-7; 8 bases line up with TRBD1. The germline CDR1 and CDR2 sequences are MNHEY and SVGAGI. This CDR3 region has 14 residues. The junction had 7 bases not matched to a gene; V was cut back by 7 bases and J by 2 bases. As DNA, the CDR3 is TGTGCCAGCAATAGACAGGGGTCGGCCTACGAGCAGTACTTC. This encodes CASNRQGSAYEQYF.

This clonotype was detected only a few times. V usage is TRBV27 and J usage is TRBJ2-7; tentatively, D is TRBD1 (6 bases). This CDR3 contains 17 residues. Germline CDR1 is MNHEY and CDR2 is SMNVEV (reference sequence). The V end lost 3 bases, the J end lost 4 bases, and 22 bases lay between the germline ends. The CDR3 bases are TGTGCCAGCAGTTTCTCGGGGACATCCCTCAGAGGGTACGAGCAGTACTTC. Protein sequence: CASSFSGTSLRGYEQYF.

This clonotype was detected a few times. The chain carries TRBV7-2 and TRBJ1-1; no clear D. Per germline, CDR1 SGHTA and CDR2 FQGNSA. The CDR3 covers 15 residues. V shed 5 bases and J shed 0 bases, with 13 bases lying between them. The CDR3 reads CASSPAGNLNTEAFF. Here the CDR3 DNA reads TGTGCCAGCAGCCCCGCGGGTAACCTGAACACTGAAGCTTTCTTT. Based on the CDR3 plus reference TRBV7-2 and TRBJ1-1, the full variable domain is GAGVSQSPSNKVTEKGKDVELRCDPISGHTALYWYRQSLGQGLEFLIYFQGNSAPDKSGLPSDRFSAERTGGSVSTLTIQRTQQEDSAVYLCASSPAGNLNTEAFFGQGTRLTVV.

V and J are TRBV20-1 and TRBJ1-5; 11 bases fit TRBD1. The CDR3 is made up of 14 amino acids. The V gene end was trimmed by 6 bases and the J gene end by 7 bases; junction bases not matched to a gene: 8. In germline, CDR1 is DFQATT, CDR2 SNEGSKA (reference sequence). CDR3 sequence reads: CSAAGTGGDQPQHF. CDR3 sequence (DNA): TGCAGTGCCGCCGGGACAGGGGGTGACCAGCCCCAGCATTTT.

This clonotype was detected ten times or more. This sequence joins TRBV7-2 and TRBJ2-7, with D unclear. Germline V lookup: CDR1 SGHTA, CDR2 FQGNSA. CDR3 length equals 13 residues. The ends were cut back, 2 bases at V and 3 bases at J, with 8 bases in the middle. The CDR3 sequence is CASSLPNYYEQYF. The CDR3 DNA reads TGTGCCAGCAGCTTACCTAACTACTACGAGCAGTACTTC.

The chain couples TRBV7-2 to TRBJ2-1; TRBD2 agrees at 8 bases. CDR1 is SGHTA and CDR2 is FQGNSA in the germline V gene. The CDR3 contains 19 residues. Losses at the gene ends were 5 bases for V and 0 bases for J; bases not matched to a gene: 15. CDR3 region: CASSPPDRREASSYNEQFF. CDR3 in DNA: TGTGCCAGCAGCCCCCCCGACAGGCGGGAGGCCAGCTCCTACAATGAGCAGTTCTTC.

As DNA, the CDR3 is TGTGCCTGGAGTTGGGACTGGCACTACGAGCAGTACTTC. It is translated as CAWSWDWHYEQYF. The V gene is TRBV30, the J gene TRBJ2-7, with D perhaps matching TRBD2 (6 bases). The CDR3 extends over 13 amino acids. Germline-derived CDR1 and CDR2 are GTSNPN and SVGIG (reference sequence). V was cut by 2 bases and J by 3 bases, with 11 bases left in between.

The genes are TRBV11-2 and TRBJ2-4; the D gene is possibly TRBD2 (6 bases). The end of the DNA fits TRBJ2-7 better, so the J call may be wrong. Germline V gene data show CDR1 as SGHAT and CDR2 as FQNNGV. The CDR3 contains 12 residues. CDR3 region: CASREEGNEQYF. CDR3 in DNA: TGTGCCAGCAGAGAGGAGGGTAACGAGCAGTACTTC.

This clonotype was seen only once. A much larger clone lies one base from this, so it may be a read error. The rearrangement links TRBV4-1 to TRBJ2-7, with TRBD2 matching 9 bases. Gene TRBJ2-1 matches the end of the DNA better, so the J call may be wrong. Germline loops: CDR1 MGHRA, CDR2 YSYEKL. The CDR3 runs 16 residues. The CDR3: CASSQEYLAGLLEQFF. CDR3 in DNA: TGCGCCAGCAGCCAAGAGTATCTAGCGGGGCTTTTGGAGCAGTTCTTC.

This chain links TRBV28 with TRBJ1-1, with 7 bases identical to TRBD1. Germline values: CDR1 MDHEN, CDR2 SYDVKM. Trimming removed 5 bases from V and 4 bases from J; junction bases left unmatched: 10. CDR3 length: 15 residues. The CDR3 region is CASSPRTGEVTEAFF. The CDR3 DNA is TGTGCCAGCAGTCCCAGGACAGGTGAGGTCACTGAAGCTTTCTTT.

CDR3 bases: TGTGCTAGTGGTTTGGCGAGGAGCGCCCTGGCGGGAGAGGTGGCCAAAAACATTCAGTACTTC. It translates to CASGLARSALAGEVAKNIQYF. The V gene is TRBV12-5, the J gene TRBJ2-4, with 7 bases identical to TRBD2. Per the germline V gene, CDR1 is LGHNT and CDR2 is FRNRAP. The CDR3 is made up of 21 amino acids. Losses at the gene ends were 1 base for V and 1 base for J; bases not matched to a gene: 19. The full variable domain, with the rest looked up from reference TRBV12-5 and TRBJ2-4, is DARVTQTPRHKVTEMGQEVTMRCQPILGHNTVFWYRQTMMQGLELLAYFRNRAPLDDSGMPKDRFSAEMPDATLATLKIQPSEPRDSAVYFCASGLARSALAGEVAKNIQYFGAGTRLSVL.

This clonotype occurred a few times. The chain joins TRBV7-9 to TRBJ2-3, with no clear D. With 3 bases removed from V and 6 bases from J, the gap between germline ends came to 10 bases. The germline CDR1 and CDR2 sequences are SEHNR and FQNEAQ (reference sequence). The CDR3 sequence is 13 residues long. This CDR3 is CASSLTLPDTQYF. DNA of the CDR3: TGTGCCAGCAGCTTGACTCTTCCGGATACGCAGTATTTT.